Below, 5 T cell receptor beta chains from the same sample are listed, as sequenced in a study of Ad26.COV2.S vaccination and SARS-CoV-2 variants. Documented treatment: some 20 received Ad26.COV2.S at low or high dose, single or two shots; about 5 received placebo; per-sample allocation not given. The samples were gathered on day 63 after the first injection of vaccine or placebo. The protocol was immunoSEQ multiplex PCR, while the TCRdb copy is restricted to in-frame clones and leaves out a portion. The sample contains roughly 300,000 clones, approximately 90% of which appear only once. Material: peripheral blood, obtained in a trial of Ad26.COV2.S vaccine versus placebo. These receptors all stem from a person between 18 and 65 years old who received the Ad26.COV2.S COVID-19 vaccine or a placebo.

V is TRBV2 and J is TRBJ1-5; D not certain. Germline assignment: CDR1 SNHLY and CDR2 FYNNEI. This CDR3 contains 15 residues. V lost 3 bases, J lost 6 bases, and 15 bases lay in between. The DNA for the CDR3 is TGTGCCAGCAGTGATAACTCAATTCCGGCTCAGCCCCAGCATTTT. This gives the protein CASSDNSIPAQPQHF. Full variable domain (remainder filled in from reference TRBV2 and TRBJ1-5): EPEVTQTPSHQVTQMGQEVILRCVPISNHLYFYWYRQILGQKVEFLVSFYNNEISEKSEIFDDQFSVERPDGSNFTLKIRSTKLEDSAMYFCASSDNSIPAQPQHFGDGTRLSIL.

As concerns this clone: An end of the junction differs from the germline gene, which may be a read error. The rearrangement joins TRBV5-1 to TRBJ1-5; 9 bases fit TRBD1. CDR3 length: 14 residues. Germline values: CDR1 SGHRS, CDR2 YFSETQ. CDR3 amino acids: CASSLDRGGQPQHF. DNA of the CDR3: TGCGCCAGCAGTTTGGACAGGGGTGGTCAGCCCCAGCATTTT.

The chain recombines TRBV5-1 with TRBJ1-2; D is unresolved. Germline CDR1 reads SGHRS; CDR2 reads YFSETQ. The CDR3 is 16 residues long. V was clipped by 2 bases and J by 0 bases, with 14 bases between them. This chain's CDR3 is CASSFGDDLANYGYTF. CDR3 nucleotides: TGCGCCAGCAGCTTCGGCGACGACCTCGCTAACTATGGCTACACCTTC.

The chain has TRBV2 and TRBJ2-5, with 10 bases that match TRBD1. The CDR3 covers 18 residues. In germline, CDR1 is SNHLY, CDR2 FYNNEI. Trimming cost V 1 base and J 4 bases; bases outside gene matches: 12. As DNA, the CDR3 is TGTGCCAGCAGTGAAGAGTTAATCGGGACAGGGGCCCTAGAGACCCAGTACTTC. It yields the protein CASSEELIGTGALETQYF.

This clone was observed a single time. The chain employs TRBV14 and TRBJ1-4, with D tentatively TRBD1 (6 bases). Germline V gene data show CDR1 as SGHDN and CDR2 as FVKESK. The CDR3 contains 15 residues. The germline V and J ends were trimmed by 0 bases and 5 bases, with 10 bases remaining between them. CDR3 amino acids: CASSQEGGRNEKLFF. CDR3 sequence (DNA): TGTGCCAGCAGCCAAGAGGGGGGCCGGAATGAAAAACTGTTTTTT.